What follows are 10 T cell receptor beta chains derived from one specimen sequenced in a study of blood T cells in healthy people across ages (dated by TCRdb to between 2014 and 2017). The library came from 5' RACE. The sequencer was an Illumina HiSeq 2500. A second PCR of roughly 7 to 11 cycles was performed with a sample-barcoded 5' primer and a J-beta primer mix. TCRdb trimmed public reads at Q25 via fastp, called clones via MiXCR and kept in-frame beta chains. Records with the same CDR3 protein are collapsed into one entry carrying the most frequent genes and DNA. This sample comprises more than 700,000 distinct CDR3 sequences, less than 70% of them detected only once. The top ten clonotypes cover about two fifths of the sample. The specimen sequenced was blood. The source of these receptors is a man older than 75 in good health.

This clonotype appeared a few times. The V call is TRBV29-1, the J call TRBJ2-5; TRBD1 is a possible D gene (6 bases). This CDR3 comprises 13 residues. Trimming took off 2 bases at V and 2 bases at J, with 9 bases between the two ends. Germline V gene data show CDR1 as SQVTM and CDR2 as ANQGSEA. CDR3 nucleotide sequence: TGCAGCGTTGAAACAGGGATTCAAGAGACCCAGTACTTC. Amino acid sequence: CSVETGIQETQYF.

The chain recombines TRBV20-1 with TRBJ2-5; 11 bases align to TRBD1. The CDR3 runs to 12 residues. V gave up 5 bases and J gave up 11 bases; unmatched junction bases: 7. Looked up from germline, CDR1 is DFQATT and CDR2 is SNEGSKA (reference sequence). DNA for the CDR3: TGCAGTGCTGGACAGGGGGCAAGGGAGCAGTACTTC. Protein sequence: CSAGQGAREQYF.

The V call is TRBV9, the J call TRBJ2-5; D remains ambiguous. Germline V gene data show CDR1 as SGDLS and CDR2 as YYNGEE. Trimming took 2 bases from V and 5 from J, leaving 13 bases between them. The CDR3 is 14 residues long. The CDR3: CASSVQTGRETQYF. CDR3 sequence (DNA): TGTGCCAGCAGCGTCCAGACGGGTCGTGAGACCCAGTACTTC.

The genes are TRBV27 and TRBJ2-5; 11 bases map to TRBD2. The CDR3 is made up of 14 amino acids. Losses at the gene ends were 7 bases for V and 5 bases for J; bases not matched to a gene: 6. Germline CDR1 MNHEY, CDR2 SMNVEV (reference sequence). CDR3 protein: CASNSGRASETQYF. The CDR3 DNA is TGTGCCAGCAATAGCGGGAGGGCCTCGGAGACCCAGTACTTC.

V gene TRBV6-2 or TRBV6-3 combines with J gene TRBJ1-1; TRBD1 agrees at 8 bases. This CDR3 is built from 15 residues. Germline V gives CDR1 MNHEY, CDR2 SVGEGT. The J segment lost 0 bases and the V segment lost 6 bases, leaving 6 bases of the junction unmatched. The CDR3 nucleotides read TGTGCCAGCAGGCTAACAGGGGGACTGAACACTGAAGCTTTCTTT. Amino acid sequence: CASRLTGGLNTEAFF.

This clonotype was detected a few times. The chain couples TRBV7-2 to TRBJ2-5, with 8 bases aligning to TRBD2. V shed 4 bases and J 5 bases; nucleotides not matched to a gene: 12. Germline V gene lookup returns CDR1 SGHTA and CDR2 FQGNSA. The CDR3 totals 16 residues. CDR3 sequence (DNA): TGTGCCAGCAGCTCACGACTGGCGGGGGGCAAGGAGACCCAGTACTTC. It yields the protein CASSSRLAGGKETQYF. The entire variable domain, with the rest obtained from reference TRBV7-2 and TRBJ2-5, is as follows: GAGVSQSPSNKVTEKGKDVELRCDPISGHTALYWYRQSLGQGLEFLIYFQGNSAPDKSGLPSDRFSAERTGGSVSTLTIQRTQQEDSAVYLCASSSRLAGGKETQYFGPGTRLLVL.

The chain uses TRBV2 and TRBJ1-2; a possible D gene is TRBD1 (5 bases). The V gene lost 6 bases and the J gene lost 8 bases, with 13 bases spanning the gap. The germline gives CDR1 SNHLY, CDR2 FYNNEI. The CDR3 is 12 residues long. This CDR3 reads CASRGIEGGYTF. The CDR3 DNA sequence: TGTGCCAGCAGAGGAATTGAGGGGGGCTACACCTTC.

There are a few counts of this clonotype. V and J are TRBV7-9 and TRBJ1-5, with 10 bases that match TRBD1. Germline V gene data show CDR1 as SEHNR and CDR2 as FQNEAQ (reference sequence). The CDR3 consists of 13 residues. Unmatched junction bases numbered 1, after V lost 4 bases and J lost 7 bases. The CDR3 DNA reads TGTGCCAGCAGCTCGGACAGGGGGCAGCCCCAGCATTTT. Amino acid sequence: CASSSDRGQPQHF.

The J gene is TRBJ2-1, the V gene TRBV20-1; the D gene is possibly TRBD2 (6 bases). The germline V gene has CDR1 DFQATT and CDR2 SNEGSKA (reference sequence). The CDR3 covers 13 residues. V dropped 4 bases and J dropped 9 bases, with 16 bases sitting between them. The CDR3 DNA sequence: TGCAGTGCTATAGGGGCCGACGGGGGTGAGCAGTTCTTC. Residues: CSAIGADGGEQFF.

The chain is built from TRBV24-1 and TRBJ2-3, with unresolved D. Germline values: CDR1 KGHDR, CDR2 SFDVKD. There are 13 residues in the CDR3. Trimming cost V 10 bases and J 1 base, with 11 bases left between them. CDR3 nucleotides: TGTGCCACGACTCGGGCTGGCACAGATACGCAGTATTTT. Translated: CATTRAGTDTQYF.